Sequencing of this T cell receptor beta chain was carried out in a study of blood T cell repertoires in COVID-19. Study as a whole: T cells, B-cell-depleted T cells, or PBMCs supplied cDNA or gDNA.

The CDR3 contains 13 residues. Per germline, CDR1 SGHRS and CDR2 YFSETQ. V dropped 3 bases and J dropped 7 bases, with 10 bases sitting between them. Some clones are missing from TCRdb's copy, which holds only in-frame ones; the method was immunoSEQ multiplex PCR. The repertoire consists of about 91,000 clones, with around 88% occurring once and the leading ten covering roughly 8.1%. This rearrangement joins TRBV5-1 to TRBJ2-2, with a weak D call TRBD2 (5 bases). Sequencing input: peripheral blood. The receptor comes from a woman in her seventies with acute or convalescent COVID-19. For the CDR3, the DNA is TGCGCCAGCAGCTCTGAGGGTAACGGGGAGCTGTTTTTT. Translating gives CASSSEGNGELFF.